The 32 T cell receptor beta chains reported below all come from one sample, sequenced in a study of T cell clonotyping in hematopoietic cell transplantation (dated by TCRdb to 2020 to 2023). Library generation was performed with the immunoSEQ multiplex PCR assay. The source is immuneACCESS, and TCRdb retained only in-frame sequences with V and J called. Part of the clones is not carried over; for the studies checked, unresolved V genes explain less than half of this, and the remainder is unexplained. The sample table shows some 5,000 clones, and around 80% are seen once. About 15% of the sample rests with the top ten. Read against the paper, the sample's time point label means: recipient sample about 28 days before transplant, after cytoreduction. Here the sequenced sample was peripheral blood mononuclear cells, taken before stem cell transplant. All receptors come from a woman aged 45-65 years with acute myeloid leukemia. Some clones in this sample may be carry-over from other donors' samples.

This clone appeared a few times. The V call is TRBV6-5, the J call TRBJ2-7, with D perhaps assigned TRBD1 or TRBD2 (5 bases each). Germline CDR1 and CDR2: MNHEY and SVGAGI. The CDR3 has 15 residues. Trimming took off 2 bases at V and 6 bases at J, with 17 bases between the two ends. CDR3 protein: CASSYTGPYPSEQYF. The CDR3 DNA sequence: TGTGCCAGCAGTTACACGGGACCTTATCCGAGCGAGCAGTACTTC.

The gene calls are TRBV5-8 and TRBJ1-2, with unresolved D. This CDR3 spans 10 amino acids. V dropped 4 bases and J dropped 4 bases, with 2 bases sitting between them. The V gene's germline CDR1 is SGHTS and CDR2 YDEGEE. The CDR3 DNA reads TGTGCCAGCAGCATCTATGGCTACACCTTC. Translating gives CASSIYGYTF.

The gene calls are TRBV6-6 and TRBJ2-4; weak D call: TRBD1 (6 bases). The V and J ends lost 10 bases and 0 bases respectively, with 13 bases between them. The germline CDR1 and CDR2 sequences are MNHNY and SVGAGI (reference sequence). The CDR3 spans 14 residues. The CDR3 coding sequence is TGTGCCACGACAGGACAACTAGCCAAAAACATTCAGTACTTC. Protein sequence: CATTGQLAKNIQYF.

The chain couples TRBV7-2 to TRBJ2-7; 12 positions agree with TRBD1. There are 15 residues in the CDR3. J gave up 5 bases and V 4 bases, and 6 bases lay outside the gene matches. Germline CDR1 SGHTA, CDR2 FQGNSA. CDR3 region: CASSSQGTGGHEQYF. DNA for the CDR3: TGTGCCAGCAGCTCCCAGGGGACAGGGGGCCACGAGCAGTACTTC.

Of note for this clone: Other DNA sequences within the sample encode an identical CDR3. The chain has TRBV6-4 and TRBJ1-1; D unclear. The CDR3 extends over 13 amino acids. Looked up from germline, CDR1 is MRHNA and CDR2 is SNTAGT. V shed 3 bases and J shed 2 bases, with 7 bases lying between them. In nucleotides, the CDR3 is TGTGCCAGCAGTGATCGCCCTAACACTGAAGCTTTCTTT. It codes for CASSDRPNTEAFF.

V usage is TRBV29-1 and J usage is TRBJ2-7, with D unclear. Trimming pared 6 bases from V and 3 bases from J, leaving 12 bases between. This CDR3 has 12 residues. CDR1 is SQVTM, CDR2 ANQGSEA, per germline. The CDR3 region is CSVVDPNYEQYF. In DNA form, the CDR3 reads TGCAGCGTCGTCGACCCGAACTACGAGCAGTACTTC.

V gene TRBV4-3 combines with J gene TRBJ2-1; no definite D call. CDR3 size: 16 residues. Germline V gene lookup returns CDR1 LGHNA and CDR2 YSLEER. V was cut by 2 bases and J by 1 base, with 12 bases left in between. DNA of the CDR3: TGCGCCAGCAGCCAATTCGCTCATAATTCCTACAATGAGCAGTTCTTC. This sequence encodes CASSQFAHNSYNEQFF.

This clone has only a few counts. The chain has TRBV7-9 and TRBJ2-5; D call uncertain. Trimming left V 8 bases short and J 1 base short, with 5 bases between. The CDR3 runs 11 residues. Germline CDR1 SEHNR, CDR2 FQNEAQ (reference sequence). CDR3 sequence reads: CASWVQETQYF. CDR3 coding DNA: TGTGCCAGCTGGGTCCAAGAGACCCAGTACTTC.

This chain joins TRBV6-5 and TRBJ2-7; D is possibly TRBD2 (7 bases). Germline-derived CDR1 and CDR2 are MNHEY and SVGAGI. Trimming pared 2 bases from V and 2 bases from J, leaving 16 bases between. The CDR3 consists of 16 residues. DNA of the CDR3: TGTGCCAGCAGTTACCCAGCGAGGGGGGGCACCTACGAGCAGTACTTC. Protein product: CASSYPARGGTYEQYF.

The chain combines TRBV5-6 with TRBJ2-5, with 7 bases aligning to TRBD2. Trimming at V came to 4 bases and at J to 5 bases, leaving 11 bases not matched to a gene. This CDR3 has 15 amino acids. The germline CDR1 and CDR2 sequences are SGHDT and YYEEEE. CDR3 residues: CASSLGGPLWETQYF. CDR3 sequence (DNA): TGTGCCAGCAGCCTGGGAGGGCCCCTGTGGGAGACCCAGTACTTC.

The gene calls are TRBV5-5 and TRBJ1-5; D uncertain. Germline CDR1 and CDR2: SGHKS and YYEKEE (reference sequence). Trimming removed 0 bases from V and 0 bases from J, with 13 bases in between. The CDR3 contains 17 residues. The CDR3, as DNA: TGTGCCAGCAGCTTGGCGGCAGACCTTTATAGCAATCAGCCCCAGCATTTT. Protein: CASSLAADLYSNQPQHF.

V gene TRBV5-6 combines with J gene TRBJ2-5, with D possibly matching TRBD2 (5 bases). Between the trimmed V and J ends, which lost 1 base and 5 bases, there was a span of 15 bases. In germline, CDR1 is SGHDT, CDR2 YYEEEE. The CDR3 sequence is 15 residues long. The CDR3 loop reads CASSLSRVGKETQYF. As DNA, the CDR3 is TGTGCCAGCAGCTTGTCGCGGGTGGGAAAGGAGACCCAGTACTTC.

The rearrangement links TRBV2 to TRBJ1-5; D is ambiguous. The CDR3 is 13 residues long. Germline V CDR1 and CDR2: SNHLY, FYNNEI. Deletions cut 4 bases from V and 1 base from J, with 5 bases between. CDR3 nucleotides: TGTGCCAGCAGTGTAAGGAGCAATCAGCCCCAGCATTTT. Translation gives CASSVRSNQPQHF.

The chain employs TRBV14 and TRBJ1-2, with TRBD1 as a possible D gene (5 bases). Germline CDR1 is SGHDN and CDR2 is FVKESK. The CDR3 has 15 amino acids. Trimming removed 0 bases at V and 8 bases at J, with 16 bases between. CDR3 sequence: CASSQEGRGREGYTF. The CDR3 DNA sequence: TGTGCCAGCAGCCAAGAAGGACGGGGCAGAGAGGGCTACACCTTC.

This clone occurred a few times. The chain joins TRBV5-8 to TRBJ2-5; 7 bases fit TRBD1. In germline, CDR1 is SGHTS, CDR2 YDEGEE. Germline trimming cut 4 bases from V and 2 bases from J; bases unmatched to any gene: 8. The CDR3 loop spans 15 amino acids. The CDR3: CASSPRGRGQETQYF. The CDR3 DNA reads TGTGCCAGCAGCCCCCGGGGCAGGGGGCAAGAGACCCAGTACTTC.

This clone was found a few times. At one boundary the junction diverges from the germline segment, which might be a read error. The chain is built from TRBV5-6 and TRBJ1-4, with D unresolved. The CDR3 sequence is 11 residues long. In germline, CDR1 is SGHDT, CDR2 YYEEEE. The CDR3 DNA reads TGTGCCAGCAGCTACGCCGGGAGGACCTCTTTT. It yields the protein CASSYAGRTSF.

This clone was detected only once. V usage is TRBV11-3 and J usage is TRBJ2-3, with 11 bases aligning to TRBD2. The germline V gene encodes CDR1 SGHNT and CDR2 YENEEA. The CDR3 is 15 amino acids. Unmatched junction bases numbered 3, after V lost 5 bases and J lost 2 bases. The DNA of the CDR3 is TGTGCCAGCAGCCCGGGACTAGCGGTCACAGATACGCAGTATTTT. Translated: CASSPGLAVTDTQYF.

This clone has just a few counts. The V and J genes are TRBV10-1 and TRBJ2-1, with D unresolved. This CDR3 has 10 residues. V lost 6 bases to trimming and J lost 7 bases, with 4 bases between them. Germline loops: CDR1 WNHNN, CDR2 SYGVQD (reference sequence). In nucleotides, the CDR3 is TGCGCCAGCAGCGGAAATGAGCAGTTCTTC. As protein: CASSGNEQFF.

The V call is TRBV11-3, the J call TRBJ2-3; D uncertain. There are 14 residues in the CDR3. The V end lost 4 bases, the J end lost 4 bases, and 12 bases lay between the germline ends. CDR1 is SGHNT, CDR2 YENEEA, per germline. In DNA form, the CDR3 reads TGTGCCAGCAGCTCCCGGGCCTCCCCAGATACGCAGTATTTT. Residues: CASSSRASPDTQYF.

J is TRBJ2-7 and V is TRBV7-2, with 10 positions matching TRBD2. Unmatched junction bases numbered 8, after V lost 7 bases and J lost 5 bases. In germline, CDR1 is SGHTA, CDR2 FQGNSA. The CDR3 has 14 residues. CDR3 nucleotide sequence: TGTGCCAGCACGCGAGTACTAGCGGGGAACGAGCAGTACTTC. This sequence encodes CASTRVLAGNEQYF.

This chain uses TRBV5-6 with TRBJ2-5, with D possibly being TRBD2 (5 bases). Trimming took off 5 bases at V and 4 bases at J, with 12 bases between the two ends. The CDR3 sequence is 13 residues long. Germline lookup yields CDR1 SGHDT and CDR2 YYEEEE. CDR3 sequence: CASRWASSETQYF. The CDR3 DNA reads as TGTGCCAGCAGATGGGCTAGCTCAGAGACCCAGTACTTC.

The chain joins TRBV7-9 to TRBJ1-1; D is perhaps TRBD1 (5 bases). Germline V gene lookup returns CDR1 SEHNR and CDR2 FQNEAQ (reference sequence). The V end was cut by 3 bases, the J end by 5 bases, with 16 bases between. The CDR3 covers 15 residues. CDR3 bases: TGTGCCAGCAGCTTTTCGACAGTCCCAAGGACTGAAGCTTTCTTT. It codes for CASSFSTVPRTEAFF.

This clone appeared a single time. The chain combines TRBV10-3 with TRBJ2-2; TRBD2 agrees at 11 bases. The CDR3 runs 15 residues. CDR1 is ENHRY and CDR2 is SYGVKD in the germline V gene. Trimming cost V 4 bases and J 6 bases; bases outside gene matches: 4. The CDR3 is CAISADSGGAGELFF. For the CDR3, the DNA is TGTGCCATCAGTGCGGATAGCGGGGGGGCCGGGGAGCTGTTTTTT.

V is TRBV6-6 and J is TRBJ1-4, with D unresolved. The V gene lost 4 bases and the J gene lost 0 bases, with 12 bases spanning the gap. Germline V gene lookup returns CDR1 MNHNY and CDR2 SVGAGI (reference sequence). CDR3 length: 16 residues. In DNA form, the CDR3 reads TGTGCCAGCAGTTCCCTCCCACCGGCAACTAATGAAAAACTGTTTTTT. Translated, it gives CASSSLPPATNEKLFF.

The rearrangement joins TRBV9 to TRBJ1-1; no firm D call. Germline assignment: CDR1 SGDLS and CDR2 YYNGEE. The CDR3 extends over 15 amino acids. Between the trimmed V and J ends, which lost 4 bases and 1 base, there was a span of 14 bases. The CDR3 region has the DNA TGTGCCAGCAGCCATTTCCGGGGAGGGAACACTGAAGCTTTCTTT. It specifies CASSHFRGGNTEAFF.

The chain uses TRBV11-2 and TRBJ1-2, with D perhaps matching TRBD1 (5 bases). Germline CDR1 and CDR2: SGHAT and FQNNGV. This CDR3 is built from 12 residues. Trimming took off 3 bases at V and 8 bases at J, with 10 bases between the two ends. The CDR3 bases are TGTGCCAGCAGCTTTGGACGGGGGGGCTACACCTTC. This sequence encodes CASSFGRGGYTF.

The genes are TRBV18 and TRBJ1-2; a possible D gene is TRBD1 (5 bases). CDR1 and CDR2 from the germline V gene are KGHSH and LQKENI. Trimming took off 5 bases at V and 6 bases at J, with 10 bases between the two ends. This CDR3 is 12 amino acids long. Written as DNA, the CDR3 is TGTGCCAGCTCAGGCCTCAGGGATGGCTACACCTTC. Protein sequence: CASSGLRDGYTF.

J is TRBJ1-2 and V is TRBV19; D is undetermined. This CDR3 spans 14 amino acids. Germline loops: CDR1 LNHDA, CDR2 SQIVND (reference sequence). Deletions cut 0 bases from V and 4 bases from J, with 9 bases between. Here the CDR3 DNA reads TGTGCCAGTAGTATAGAAGCAGGAATCTATGGCTACACCTTC. Translated: CASSIEAGIYGYTF. The entire variable domain, with the rest obtained from reference TRBV19 and TRBJ1-2, is as follows: DGGITQSPKYLFRKEGQNVTLSCEQNLNHDAMYWYRQDPGQGLRLIYYSQIVNDFQKGDIAEGYSVSREKKESFPLTVTSAQKNPTAFYLCASSIEAGIYGYTFGSGTRLTVV.

The CDR3 is CASSSLLGNEQYF. In DNA form, the CDR3 reads TGCGCCAGCAGCTCCCTCCTAGGGAACGAGCAGTACTTC. The genes are TRBV4-1 and TRBJ2-7, with D unclear. Germline V CDR1 and CDR2: MGHRA, YSYEKL. This CDR3 has 13 amino acids. Trimming cost V 5 bases and J 5 bases, with 13 bases left between them.

This clone occurred once. V and J are TRBV7-9 and TRBJ1-5, with D maybe TRBD1 (5 bases). Per the germline V gene, CDR1 is SEHNR and CDR2 is FQNEAQ (reference sequence). This CDR3 region has 15 residues. Deletions cut 1 base from V and 5 bases from J, with 12 bases between. DNA for the CDR3: TGTGCCAGCAGCTTAGGTGAAGGGGCCCATCAGCCCCAGCATTTT. Its translation: CASSLGEGAHQPQHF.

The V gene is TRBV30, the J gene TRBJ1-5; no firm D call. The CDR3 length is 13 residues. Germline V CDR1 and CDR2: GTSNPN, SVGIG (reference sequence). The V and J ends lost 5 bases and 4 bases respectively, with 12 bases between them. CDR3 region: CAWGSTGNQPQHF. Written as DNA, the CDR3 is TGTGCCTGGGGCTCCACCGGAAATCAGCCCCAGCATTTT.

The rearrangement links TRBV20-1 to TRBJ1-1, with D possibly matching TRBD1 (6 bases). In germline, CDR1 is DFQATT, CDR2 SNEGSKA (reference sequence). The CDR3 extends over 11 amino acids. Trimming removed 5 bases at V and 10 bases at J, with 14 bases between. The chain's CDR3 is CSARPGGRAFF. The CDR3 bases are TGCAGTGCTCGCCCCGGGGGGCGAGCTTTCTTT.